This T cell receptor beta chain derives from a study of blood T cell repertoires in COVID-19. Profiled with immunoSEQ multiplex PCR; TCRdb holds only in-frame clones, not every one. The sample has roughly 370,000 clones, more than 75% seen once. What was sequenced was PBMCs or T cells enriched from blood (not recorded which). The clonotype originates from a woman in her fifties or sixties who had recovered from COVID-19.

The CDR3: CASSNPTLPFYGYTF. The DNA of the CDR3 is TGTGCCAGCTCAAACCCGACACTCCCTTTTTATGGCTACACCTTC. The V and J genes are TRBV18 and TRBJ1-2; D is undetermined. Germline V gene data show CDR1 as KGHSH and CDR2 as LQKENI. There are 15 residues in the CDR3. The V end lost 5 bases, the J end lost 5 bases, and 18 bases lay between the germline ends.